The 27 T cell receptor beta chains presented below share a single source sample, sequenced in a study of T cell repertoires in cytomegalovirus infection. TCRdb re-called the reads through MiXCR, storing one row per CDR3 protein. The sample yields around 350,000 distinct CDR3 sequences, over 15% seen once. Sequenced input: PBMCs. These TCRs come from a human donor in good health (CMV status not recorded). Some clones in this sample may be carry-over from other donors' samples.

This clonotype was counted between two and nine times. V usage is TRBV5-1 and J usage is TRBJ2-3, with TRBD2 identical over 8 bases. The length of the CDR3 is 16 residues. V gave up 2 bases and J gave up 3 bases; unmatched junction bases: 8. Germline CDR1 SGHRS, CDR2 YFSETQ. CDR3 DNA sequence: TGCGCCAGCAGCTTAACGGGGACTAGGAGGACAGATACGCAGTATTTT. This translates into CASSLTGTRRTDTQYF.

This clonotype was observed many times. J is TRBJ1-1 and V is TRBV7-9; D not resolved. Germline CDR1 is SEHNR and CDR2 is FQNEAQ (reference sequence). V lost 6 bases to trimming and J lost 4 bases, with 12 bases between them. The CDR3 is 13 amino acids. This CDR3 is CASRIVGSTEAFF. The CDR3 region has the DNA TGTGCCAGCAGGATAGTCGGTTCCACTGAAGCTTTCTTT.

With respect to this clonotype: A much more abundant neighbour one base away suggests this may be a read error. This rearrangement joins TRBV7-2 to TRBJ2-5; D remains ambiguous. Germline-derived CDR1 and CDR2 are SGHTA and FQGNSA. The CDR3 is made up of 14 amino acids. CDR3 coding DNA: TGTGCCAGCAGCTTAGATCTAACTCAAGAGACCCGGTACTTC. Encoded protein: CASSLDLTQETRYF.

This clonotype was detected ten times or more. The chain links TRBV15 to TRBJ1-1; D is unclear. Germline V gives CDR1 LNHNV, CDR2 YYDKDF (reference sequence). CDR3 length: 16 amino acids. V was trimmed by 1 base and J by 1 base, leaving 13 bases between them. The CDR3 nucleotides are TGTGCCACCAGCAGAGGTCCCATCAGAGAGAACACTGAAGCTTTCTTT. Encoded protein: CATSRGPIRENTEAFF.

The V call is TRBV20-1, the J call TRBJ1-2; 8 positions match TRBD1. Germline CDR1 and CDR2: DFQATT and SNEGSKA (reference sequence). CDR3 length: 13 amino acids. Germline trimming cut 5 bases from V and 5 bases from J; bases unmatched to any gene: 7. CDR3 sequence reads: CSAQDRAFYGYTF. DNA for the CDR3: TGCAGTGCTCAGGACAGGGCCTTTTATGGCTACACCTTC.

This clonotype was counted at least ten times. This rearrangement joins TRBV24-1 to TRBJ2-1, with a possible D match to TRBD2 (5 bases). V shed 12 bases and J shed 0 bases, with 17 bases lying between them. CDR3 length: 15 residues. Per germline, CDR1 KGHDR and CDR2 SFDVKD. CDR3 residues: CASVRSASSYNEQFF. As DNA, the CDR3 is TGTGCCTCCGTTCGTAGCGCGAGCTCCTACAATGAGCAGTTCTTC.

Comments on this clonotype: The germline gene is not matched at one end of the junction; a read error may be the cause. This chain joins TRBV11-2 and TRBJ1-3, with D unresolved. This CDR3 has 14 amino acids. Germline assignment: CDR1 SGHAT and CDR2 FQNNGV. The CDR3 here is CTSSLGPSGNTIYF. The CDR3 DNA sequence: TGTACCAGCAGCTTAGGGCCTTCCGGAAACACCATATATTTT.

In its sample, this clonotype was seen many times. The chain joins TRBV7-9 to TRBJ1-5, with unresolved D. Germline assignment: CDR1 SEHNR and CDR2 FQNEAQ (reference sequence). The CDR3 extends over 13 amino acids. Trimming pared 3 bases from V and 3 bases from J, leaving 6 bases between. The CDR3 loop reads CASSLGYNQPQHF. Here the CDR3 DNA reads TGTGCCAGCAGCTTGGGTTACAATCAGCCCCAGCATTTT. Full variable domain (remainder filled in from reference TRBV7-9 and TRBJ1-5): DTGVSQNPRHKITKRGQNVTFRCDPISEHNRLYWYRQTLGQGPEFLTYFQNEAQLEKSRLLSDRFSAERPKGSFSTLEIQRTEQGDSAMYLCASSLGYNQPQHFGDGTRLSIL.

This clonotype showed up many times. Compared with germline, one end of the junction differs, possibly owing to a read error. The chain recombines TRBV28 with TRBJ2-7; D ambiguous. Looked up from germline, CDR1 is MDHEN and CDR2 is SYDVKM. The CDR3 extends over 13 amino acids. The CDR3 DNA is TGTGCCAGCAGTTTTGGACGGACGGTAATAGGGTTCTTC. Translating it yields CASSFGRTVIGFF.

This clonotype occurred many times. The CDR3 sequence: CASHPGGVWSEKLFF. For the CDR3, the DNA is TGTGCCAGCCACCCGGGGGGGGTGTGGTCCGAAAAACTGTTTTTT. V gene TRBV7-2 combines with J gene TRBJ1-4; a weak D match, TRBD1 (5 bases). V lost 8 bases, J lost 8 bases, and 21 bases lay in between. This CDR3 is built from 15 residues. CDR1 and CDR2 (germline): SGHTA, FQGNSA.

The rearrangement uses TRBV10-3 and TRBJ2-6, with TRBD1 matching over 9 bases. The V and J ends lost 8 bases and 0 bases, in that order; junction bases with no gene match: 8. Germline lookup yields CDR1 ENHRY and CDR2 SYGVKD. CDR3 length: 17 amino acids. CDR3 bases: TGTGCCATCGGAACAGGGGGCCCAAGCTCTGGGGCCAACGTCCTGACTTTC. Translating gives CAIGTGGPSSGANVLTF.

This clonotype was seen a handful of times. The chain employs TRBV6-1 and TRBJ2-2; D is unresolved. CDR1 and CDR2 (germline): MNHNS, SASEGT. Deletions cut 1 base from V and 3 bases from J, with 15 bases between. CDR3 size: 17 residues. This CDR3 reads CASSEGRHPWDTGELFF. CDR3 coding DNA: TGTGCCAGCAGTGAAGGTCGGCATCCGTGGGACACCGGGGAGCTGTTTTTT.

V usage is TRBV7-2 and J usage is TRBJ2-7; D ambiguous. Looked up from germline, CDR1 is SGHTA and CDR2 is FQGNSA. This CDR3 is built from 12 residues. V lost 4 bases and J 7 bases, leaving 11 bases between the germline ends. CDR3 amino acids: CASSSPWGEQYF. CDR3 in DNA: TGTGCCAGCAGCTCGCCTTGGGGAGAGCAGTACTTC. Supplemented by reference TRBV7-2 and TRBJ2-7, the full variable domain reads GAGVSQSPSNKVTEKGKDVELRCDPISGHTALYWYRQSLGQGLEFLIYFQGNSAPDKSGLPSDRFSAERTGGSVSTLTIQRTQQEDSAVYLCASSSPWGEQYFGPGTRLTVT.

The V gene is TRBV28, the J gene TRBJ1-3; D gene ambiguous. The V gene's germline CDR1 is MDHEN and CDR2 SYDVKM. Deletions cut 3 bases from V and 5 bases from J, with 20 bases between. The CDR3 is 17 amino acids. The CDR3 DNA reads as TGTGCCAGCAGTTTTTGGGGATCGGTCAGCGAAAGAAACACCATATATTTT. Its translation: CASSFWGSVSERNTIYF. The full variable domain, completed using reference TRBV28 and TRBJ1-3, is DVKVTQSSRYLVKRTGEKVFLECVQDMDHENMFWYRQDPGLGLRLIYFSYDVKMKEKGDIPEGYSVSREKKERFSLILESASTNQTSMYLCASSFWGSVSERNTIYFGEGSWLTVV.

This clonotype was recorded a few times. For the CDR3, the DNA is TGTGCTAGTGGTTCCCCCGGGAGTTTGAAGAACGAGCAGTACTTC. Translating it yields CASGSPGSLKNEQYF. The genes are TRBV12-5 and TRBJ2-7, with a possible D match to TRBD2 (6 bases). This CDR3 has 15 residues. Per germline, CDR1 LGHNT and CDR2 FRNRAP. The V end lost 4 bases, the J end lost 5 bases, and 18 bases lay between the germline ends.

This rearrangement joins TRBV20-1 to TRBJ2-1, with a tentative D call TRBD2 (6 bases). V was shortened by 2 bases and J by 4 bases, with 9 bases between the two germline ends. The germline V gene encodes CDR1 DFQATT and CDR2 SNEGSKA (reference sequence). This CDR3 contains 13 residues. CDR3 in DNA: TGCAGTGCTAGACGTAGCGGTTACAATGAGCAGTTCTTC. Amino acid sequence: CSARRSGYNEQFF.

This clonotype has a count of ten or more. The chain employs TRBV7-9 and TRBJ1-1; a weak D match, TRBD1 (5 bases). Germline values: CDR1 SEHNR, CDR2 FQNEAQ (reference sequence). The germline V and J ends were trimmed by 4 bases and 4 bases, with 7 bases remaining between them. The CDR3 sequence is 12 residues long. The CDR3 sequence is CASSWGPTEAFF. The CDR3 nucleotides read TGTGCCAGCAGCTGGGGACCCACTGAAGCTTTCTTT. Combining the CDR3 with reference TRBV7-9 and TRBJ1-1 gives the whole variable domain DTGVSQNPRHKITKRGQNVTFRCDPISEHNRLYWYRQTLGQGPEFLTYFQNEAQLEKSRLLSDRFSAERPKGSFSTLEIQRTEQGDSAMYLCASSWGPTEAFFGQGTRLTVV.

This clonotype has more than one count but fewer than ten. The chain uses TRBV11-3 and TRBJ1-5, with D unclear. Trimming removed 0 bases from V and 5 bases from J, with 11 bases in between. This CDR3 has 15 amino acids. CDR1 is SGHNT and CDR2 is YENEEA in the germline V gene. The CDR3: CASSLDRQDDQPQHF. The CDR3 DNA follows: TGTGCCAGCAGCTTAGATAGGCAGGATGATCAGCCCCAGCATTTT.

This clonotype was counted between two and nine times. This rearrangement joins TRBV12-3 or TRBV12-4 to TRBJ2-3; D perhaps matches TRBD2 (6 bases). The V gene lost 4 bases and the J gene lost 4 bases, with 18 bases spanning the gap. The length of the CDR3 is 16 residues. The CDR3 coding sequence is TGTGCCAGCAGTTCTGCGGGGACGGTATTACCAGATACGCAGTATTTT. Amino acids: CASSSAGTVLPDTQYF.

This clonotype has only a few counts. V and J are TRBV12-3 or TRBV12-4 and TRBJ2-7; D may be TRBD1 or TRBD2 (5 bases each). This CDR3 is built from 13 residues. V lost 9 bases to trimming and J lost 0 bases, with 12 bases between them. CDR3 residues: CARMGESSYEQYF. In DNA, the CDR3 is TGTGCCAGGATGGGGGAGAGCTCCTACGAGCAGTACTTC.

This clonotype was counted a few times. The chain uses TRBV18 and TRBJ2-1; D may be TRBD1 or TRBD2 (6 bases each). Germline CDR1 and CDR2: KGHSH and LQKENI. CDR3 length equals 13 residues. V was pared by 5 bases and J by 8 bases, with 13 bases between. The CDR3 loop is CASSLLRGDEQFF. For the CDR3, the DNA is TGTGCCAGCTCATTATTAAGGGGGGATGAGCAGTTCTTC.

This clonotype was detected many times. A much larger clone lies a single base off, so this may be a read error. V usage is TRBV11-2 and J usage is TRBJ1-1; 7 nucleotides align to TRBD1. V trimming: 4 bases; J trimming: 1 base; junction bases outside the gene matches: 3. The CDR3 covers 14 residues. Germline loops: CDR1 SGHAT, CDR2 FQNNGV. The CDR3 is CASSSGQSNTEAFF. CDR3 DNA sequence: TGTGCCAGCAGCTCGGGACAGTCGAACACTGAAGCTTTCTTT.

This clonotype occurred a few times. The chain has TRBV7-2 and TRBJ1-3; D uncertain. The V and J ends lost 5 bases and 0 bases respectively, with 11 bases between them. The CDR3 runs to 15 residues. Germline CDR1 reads SGHTA; CDR2 reads FQGNSA. The CDR3 region is CASSAGPYSGNTIYF. CDR3 coding DNA: TGTGCCAGCAGCGCCGGACCGTACTCTGGAAACACCATATATTTT.

This clonotype occurred many times. The chain joins TRBV7-6 to TRBJ1-6, with D possibly matching TRBD1 (6 bases). Deletions cut 5 bases from V and 4 bases from J, with 12 bases between. Per the germline V gene, CDR1 is SGHVS and CDR2 is FNYEAQ. The CDR3 is made up of 15 amino acids. The CDR3 nucleotides are TGTGCCAGCAGCACTCGACAGGAATATAATTCACCCCTCCACTTT. Translation gives CASSTRQEYNSPLHF.

The J gene is TRBJ2-7, the V gene TRBV7-9; D not resolved. Germline CDR1 reads SEHNR; CDR2 reads FQNEAQ (reference sequence). CDR3 length equals 13 residues. The ends were cut back, 2 bases at V and 9 bases at J, with 14 bases in the middle. The CDR3 here is CASSLSGFGPQYF. The CDR3 DNA follows: TGTGCCAGCAGCTTATCCGGGTTTGGCCCGCAGTACTTC.

V gene TRBV5-6 combines with J gene TRBJ2-1, with TRBD1 matching 8 bases. After removal of 0 bases from V and 0 bases from J, the junction contained 14 bases not matched to a gene. This CDR3 spans 20 amino acids. The germline V gene encodes CDR1 SGHDT and CDR2 YYEEEE. DNA of the CDR3: TGTGCCAGCAGCTTGGCGACAGGGGCGTTCGACTTGGACTCCTACAATGAGCAGTTCTTC. Its protein product is CASSLATGAFDLDSYNEQFF.

This clonotype has at least ten counts. The rearrangement uses TRBV7-2 and TRBJ2-3; D is ambiguous. Per the germline V gene, CDR1 is SGHTA and CDR2 is FQGNSA. The CDR3 has 15 residues. V dropped 6 bases and J dropped 1 base, with 14 bases sitting between them. CDR3 residues: CASRKGPYGTDTQYF. CDR3 in DNA: TGTGCCAGCAGGAAGGGCCCGTACGGCACAGATACGCAGTATTTT.